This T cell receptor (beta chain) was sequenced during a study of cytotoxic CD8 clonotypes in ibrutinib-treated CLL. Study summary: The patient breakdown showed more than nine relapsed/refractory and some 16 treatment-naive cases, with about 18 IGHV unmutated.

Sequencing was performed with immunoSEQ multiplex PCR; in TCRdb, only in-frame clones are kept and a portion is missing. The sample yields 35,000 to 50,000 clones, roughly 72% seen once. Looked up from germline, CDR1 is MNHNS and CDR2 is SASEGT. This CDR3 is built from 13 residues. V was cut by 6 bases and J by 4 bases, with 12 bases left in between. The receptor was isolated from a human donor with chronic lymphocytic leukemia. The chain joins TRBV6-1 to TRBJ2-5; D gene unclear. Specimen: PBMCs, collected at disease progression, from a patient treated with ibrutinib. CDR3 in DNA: TGTGCCAGCAGGGTCCTAGTCCGAGAGACCCAGTACTTC. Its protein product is CASRVLVRETQYF.